The T cell receptor (beta chain) described here comes from a study of T cell responses to AZD1222 COVID-19 vaccine. As for the study in general: Samples with a second dose at about 4 or about 12 weeks were pooled together. Study conclusions and caveats: Targeting of unmutated variant regions was reportedly seen in nearly half of spike-specific TCRs.

CDR3 length equals 15 residues. Germline CDR1 MRHNA, CDR2 SNTAGT. The ends were cut back, 3 bases at V and 2 bases at J, with 13 bases in the middle. On this clone: Its antigen is unidentified.

The protocol was immunoSEQ multiplex PCR, while the TCRdb copy is restricted to in-frame clones and leaves out a portion. The profile shows some 120,000 clones, 80% to 90% of them singletons. This clonotype originated in an adult in good health. The material was peripheral blood, obtained on day 0 of AZD1222 vaccination. The rearrangement joins TRBV6-4 to TRBJ1-2, with D possibly matching TRBD1 (5 bases). The CDR3 loop is CASSDPGRINYGYTF. The DNA of the CDR3 is TGTGCCAGCAGTGATCCGGGACGTATAAACTATGGCTACACCTTC.